This TCR beta chain was found in a study of control samples from healthy donors and cancer patients. Germline V lookup: CDR1 MNHEY, CDR2 SMNVEV (reference sequence). This CDR3 region has 13 residues. The V gene end was trimmed by 6 bases and the J gene end by 6 bases; junction bases not matched to a gene: 6. The method was immunoSEQ multiplex PCR; TCRdb's version includes in-frame clones alone and lacks a portion of them. The table lists roughly 400,000 clones, about nine tenths of them singletons. Sample: PBMCs. The receptor's source is a man between 35 and 55 years old with head and neck cancer. The genes are TRBV27 and TRBJ2-3, with TRBD2 matching 7 bases. The DNA for the CDR3 is TGTGCCAGCAGGGGGGGAGGGTTTGATACGCAGTATTTT. This encodes CASRGGGFDTQYF.